Below are 17 T cell receptor beta chains sequenced from a single sample in a study of early T cells in non-severe SARS-CoV-2 infection. Using its own MiXCR run on the 5' RACE reads, TCRdb lists one record per CDR3 protein. The sample lists about 100,000 distinct CDR3 sequences; 13% were seen once. The source material was whole blood. The receptors derive from an adult who was a healthcare worker with PCR-confirmed SARS-CoV-2 infection or an uninfected control (not recorded which).

In its sample, this clonotype was seen a few times. The chain employs TRBV21-1 and TRBJ2-7; TRBD1 is the table's D call, not checked against the DNA. TRBV21-1 is an annotated pseudogene. The CDR3 consists of 15 residues. The CDR3 DNA is TGTGCCAGCAAGCACCCCGGGACAGGGCCTTACGAGCAGTACTTC. As protein: CASKHPGTGPYEQYF.

The J gene is TRBJ1-1, the V gene TRBV25-1; D gene ambiguous. Germline V gives CDR1 MGHDK, CDR2 SYGVNS. Trimming removed 5 bases from V and 1 base from J, with 2 bases in between. The CDR3 totals 11 residues. The CDR3 spells CASSWNTEAFF. In DNA form, the CDR3 reads TGTGCCAGCAGTTGGAACACTGAAGCTTTCTTT.

Only a few counts were recorded for this clonotype. The rearrangement links TRBV10-3 to TRBJ1-2; possible D gene TRBD1, 6 bases. CDR1 and CDR2 from the germline V gene are ENHRY and SYGVKD. The CDR3 is 14 amino acids. V lost 0 bases and J lost 8, with 13 bases in between. The CDR3 DNA reads as TGTGCCATCAGTGAGTCCACAGGGACTCGCGGCTACACCTTC. The encoded protein is CAISESTGTRGYTF.

This clonotype showed up many times. The J gene is TRBJ2-5, the V gene TRBV7-6; no reliable D call. CDR1 SGHVS and CDR2 FNYEAQ come from the germline V gene. The V end lost 4 bases, the J end lost 1 base, and 10 bases lay between the germline ends. The CDR3 consists of 14 residues. The CDR3 coding sequence is TGTGCCAGCAGCTCAAGAGGTGTCCAAGAGACCCAGTACTTC. Amino acid sequence: CASSSRGVQETQYF. Full variable domain (remainder filled in from reference TRBV7-6 and TRBJ2-5): GAGVSQSPRYKVTKRGQDVALRCDPISGHVSLYWYRQALGQGPEFLTYFNYEAQQDKSGLPNDRFSAERPEGSISTLTIQRTEQRDSAMYRCASSSRGVQETQYFGPGTRLLVL.

This clonotype has ten or more counts. The chain combines TRBV3-1 with TRBJ1-1; no reliable D call. The CDR3 extends over 13 amino acids. V shed 3 bases and J shed 1 base, with 6 bases lying between them. The V gene's germline CDR1 is LGHDT and CDR2 YNNKEL (reference sequence). The DNA of the CDR3 is TGTGCCAGCAGCCAGGGAACGAACACTGAAGCTTTCTTT. This codes for CASSQGTNTEAFF.

This clonotype came up a few times. The V and J genes are TRBV4-1 and TRBJ2-7; 9 nucleotides match TRBD1. This CDR3 has 14 amino acids. Trimming cost V 7 bases and J 4 bases; bases outside gene matches: 8. Germline loops: CDR1 MGHRA, CDR2 YSYEKL. CDR3: CASTQGTGSYEQYF. The CDR3 coding sequence is TGCGCCAGCACTCAGGGGACAGGGTCTTACGAGCAGTACTTC.

This chain connects TRBV11-2 to TRBJ2-5, with 9 nucleotides matching TRBD1. The CDR3 sequence is 16 residues long. In germline, CDR1 is SGHAT, CDR2 FQNNGV. V shed 5 bases and J 2 bases; nucleotides not matched to a gene: 9. The CDR3 nucleotides read TGTGCCAGCAGCCGCTCCCGGACAGGGGTACAAGAGACCCAGTACTTC. This codes for CASSRSRTGVQETQYF.

The sample holds a few counts of this clonotype. V is TRBV28 and J is TRBJ2-2; perhaps TRBD1 as D (5 bases). CDR3 length: 16 amino acids. Germline V gene lookup returns CDR1 MDHEN and CDR2 SYDVKM. The V and J ends lost 4 bases and 1 base respectively, with 13 bases between them. CDR3 protein: CASSSWGLWNTGELFF. CDR3 in DNA: TGTGCCAGCAGTTCCTGGGGCCTCTGGAACACCGGGGAGCTGTTTTTT.

This clonotype was recorded many times. This sequence joins TRBV10-2 and TRBJ2-3; 7 bases are a match to TRBD2. Trimming cost V 7 bases and J 3 bases; bases outside gene matches: 7. Per germline, CDR1 WSHSY and CDR2 SAAADI. This CDR3 region has 14 residues. DNA for the CDR3: TGCGCCAGCAACTTAGCGGGCGGTACAGATACGCAGTATTTT. This sequence encodes CASNLAGGTDTQYF.

There are many counts of this clonotype. This chain uses TRBV12-3 or TRBV12-4 with TRBJ2-7; 7 bases map to TRBD1. This CDR3 has 14 residues. J gave up 0 bases and V 6 bases, and 5 bases lay outside the gene matches. CDR3 coding DNA: TGTGCCAGCAGGACGGGACAGAGCTCCTACGAGCAGTACTTC. It is translated as CASRTGQSSYEQYF.

This clonotype was seen at least ten times. The V and J genes are TRBV7-2 and TRBJ2-3, with 7 bases aligning to TRBD2. The V gene end was trimmed by 5 bases and the J gene end by 1 base; junction bases not matched to a gene: 3. CDR3 length: 14 amino acids. The germline V gene has CDR1 SGHTA and CDR2 FQGNSA. Here the CDR3 reads CASSGSGGTDTQYF. CDR3 in DNA: TGTGCCAGCAGCGGAAGCGGGGGCACAGATACGCAGTATTTT. Full variable domain (missing parts from reference TRBV7-2 and TRBJ2-3): GAGVSQSPSNKVTEKGKDVELRCDPISGHTALYWYRQSLGQGLEFLIYFQGNSAPDKSGLPSDRFSAERTGGSVSTLTIQRTQQEDSAVYLCASSGSGGTDTQYFGPGTRLTVL.

This clonotype showed up many times. The chain employs TRBV12-3 or TRBV12-4 and TRBJ1-6, with D possibly matching TRBD1 (6 bases). CDR3 length: 19 residues. Trimming removed 1 base from V and 13 bases from J, with 29 bases in between. The CDR3 reads CASSLGLRGTGTRVIPLHF. Here the CDR3 DNA reads TGTGCCAGCAGTTTAGGCCTCAGGGGAACCGGGACCCGTGTAATCCCCCTCCACTTT.

The chain recombines TRBV29-1 with TRBJ1-1; D gene uncertain. CDR1 SQVTM and CDR2 ANQGSEA come from the germline V gene. The CDR3 contains 13 residues. Trimming cost V 4 bases and J 3 bases, with 12 bases left between them. Here the CDR3 DNA reads TGCAGCGTTGGGAAGGGTGGCGACACTGAAGCTTTCTTT. It is translated as CSVGKGGDTEAFF.

There are a few counts of this clonotype. V and J are TRBV11-2 and TRBJ2-7, with 7 bases fitting TRBD1. Germline V gives CDR1 SGHAT, CDR2 FQNNGV. The CDR3 spans 12 residues. V shed 5 bases and J 4 bases; nucleotides not matched to a gene: 2. CDR3 loop: CASSPTGYEQYF. The CDR3 DNA reads TGTGCCAGCAGCCCGACAGGGTACGAGCAGTACTTC.

The gene calls are TRBV5-5 and TRBJ2-2; D is undetermined. Germline V gene sequence: CDR1 SGHKS, CDR2 YYEKEE (reference sequence). CDR3 length equals 14 residues. V shed 1 base and J shed 8 bases, with 12 bases lying between them. The CDR3 region has the DNA TGTGCCAGCAGCTTGAGGCCCTTGGAGGGGGAGCTGTTTTTT. Its protein is CASSLRPLEGELFF.

The sample holds a few counts of this clonotype. CDR3: CASSAGQGRTDTQYF. As DNA, the CDR3 is TGCGCCAGCAGCGCGGGACAGGGGCGGACAGATACGCAGTATTTT. The V and J genes are TRBV5-1 and TRBJ2-3; the match to TRBD1 covers 10 bases. There are 15 residues in the CDR3. V lost 4 bases to trimming and J lost 3 bases; unmatched junction nucleotides: 5. Germline V lookup: CDR1 SGHRS, CDR2 YFSETQ.

This clonotype was seen repeatedly, ten times or more. V and J are TRBV28 and TRBJ2-1; no reliable D call. The germline V and J ends were trimmed by 4 bases and 3 bases, with 4 bases remaining between them. The CDR3 consists of 12 residues. Germline CDR1 is MDHEN and CDR2 is SYDVKM. The CDR3 nucleotides read TGTGCCAGCAGTTACAGCTACAATGAGCAGTTCTTC. It encodes CASSYSYNEQFF.